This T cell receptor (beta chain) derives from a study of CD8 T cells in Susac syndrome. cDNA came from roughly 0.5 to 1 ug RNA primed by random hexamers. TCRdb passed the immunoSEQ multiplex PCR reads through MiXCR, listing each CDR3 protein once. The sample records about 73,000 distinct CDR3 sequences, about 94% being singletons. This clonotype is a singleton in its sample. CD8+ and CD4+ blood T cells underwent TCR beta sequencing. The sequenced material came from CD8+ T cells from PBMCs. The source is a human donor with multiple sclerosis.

CDR3 sequence: CASSQPIGTTDQPQHF. DNA of the CDR3: TGCGCCAGCAGCCAACCTATCGGGACAACCGATCAGCCCCAGCATTTT. The chain couples TRBV4-1 to TRBJ1-5; perhaps TRBD1 as D (6 bases). Deletions cut 2 bases from V and 5 bases from J, with 16 bases between. The CDR3 extends over 16 amino acids. Germline V lookup: CDR1 MGHRA, CDR2 YSYEKL.